What follows is one T cell receptor beta chain and its context. The V gene's germline CDR1 is ENHRY and CDR2 SYGVKD. The CDR3 covers 17 residues. J lost 3 bases, V lost 8 bases, and 16 bases had no gene match. This entry comes from a study of blood T cell repertoires in COVID-19. Study context: Collection of acute and convalescent COVID-19 samples took place in the United States, Italy and Spain. Sources were T cells, B-cell-depleted T cells, or PBMCs; the material itself was cDNA or gDNA.

In the source study's methods: Estimates of nucleated cell counts were drawn from the amplification of reference gene primers. The method was immunoSEQ multiplex PCR; TCRdb's version includes in-frame clones alone and lacks a portion of them. From that table come the V and J calls and clone size; the DNA was used to work out D and trimming. The sample lists approximately 170,000 clones, under 90% occurring once. The sequenced material came from PBMCs or T cells enriched from blood (not recorded which). This sequence joins TRBV10-3 and TRBJ2-3; 8 bases match TRBD2. The TCR sequence derives from a woman aged 45-65 years who had recovered from COVID-19. The CDR3: CAIGRSGSAGETDTQYF. In DNA form, the CDR3 reads TGTGCCATCGGGAGATCCGGCTCAGCGGGAGAAACAGATACGCAGTATTTT.